The T cell receptor beta chain under discussion was sequenced for a study of blood T cell repertoires in COVID-19. For the study at large: The study drew acute and convalescent COVID-19 samples from the United States, Italy and Spain. Nucleic acid was either cDNA or gDNA, and it came from T cells, B-cell-depleted T cells, or PBMCs.

Source study methods: Reference gene primer amplification gave estimated nucleated cell counts. Assay: immunoSEQ multiplex PCR; the TCRdb copy retains only in-frame clones and omits some. The DNA gave D and trimming, while V, J and clone size come from that table. The sample lists more than 70,000 clones; around 89% were seen once. CDR3 size: 15 residues. Germline V gene sequence: CDR1 SGHNT, CDR2 YYREEE (reference sequence). V shed 5 bases, J shed 6 bases, and the junction held 10 bases outside the gene matches. The chain joins TRBV5-4 to TRBJ2-2; the match to TRBD2 covers 7 bases. This receptor was identified in a man aged 45-60 years with acute or convalescent COVID-19. The sample taken for sequencing was peripheral blood. In DNA form, the CDR3 reads TGTGCCAGCAGGCAGTCCGGGGAGGGGTCCGGGGAGCTGTTTTTT. Protein product: CASRQSGEGSGELFF.